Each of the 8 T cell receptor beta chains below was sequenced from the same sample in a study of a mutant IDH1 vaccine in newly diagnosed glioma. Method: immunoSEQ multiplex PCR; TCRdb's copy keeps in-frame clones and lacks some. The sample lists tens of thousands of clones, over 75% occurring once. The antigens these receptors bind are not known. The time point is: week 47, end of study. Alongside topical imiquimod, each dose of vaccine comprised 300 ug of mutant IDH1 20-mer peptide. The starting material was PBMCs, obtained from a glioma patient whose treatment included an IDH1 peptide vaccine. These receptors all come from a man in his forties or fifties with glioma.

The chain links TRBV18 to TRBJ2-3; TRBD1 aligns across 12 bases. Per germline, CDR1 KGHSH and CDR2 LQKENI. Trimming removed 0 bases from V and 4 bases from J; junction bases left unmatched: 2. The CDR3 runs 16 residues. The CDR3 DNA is TGTGCCAGCTCACCACCGGGACAGGGGGCCGCAGATACGCAGTATTTT. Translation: CASSPPGQGAADTQYF.

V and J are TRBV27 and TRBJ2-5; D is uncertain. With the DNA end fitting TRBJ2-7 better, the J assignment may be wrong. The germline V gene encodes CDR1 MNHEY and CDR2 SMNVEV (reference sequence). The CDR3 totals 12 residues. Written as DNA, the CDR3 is TGTGCCAGCAGTCATAGGTCCTACGAGCAGTACTTC. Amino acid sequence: CASSHRSYEQYF.

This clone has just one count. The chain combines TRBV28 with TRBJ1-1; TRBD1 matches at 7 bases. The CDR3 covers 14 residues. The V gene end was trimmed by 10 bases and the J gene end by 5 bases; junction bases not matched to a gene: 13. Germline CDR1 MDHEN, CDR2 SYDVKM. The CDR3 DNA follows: TGTGCCACCCATCCAGGGGGGGGGTTTACTGAAGCTTTCTTT. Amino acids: CATHPGGGFTEAFF.

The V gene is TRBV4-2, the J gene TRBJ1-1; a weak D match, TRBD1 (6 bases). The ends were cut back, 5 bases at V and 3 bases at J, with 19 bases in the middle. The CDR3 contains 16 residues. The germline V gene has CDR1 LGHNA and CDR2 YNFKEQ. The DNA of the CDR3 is TGTGCCAGCAGCGGGGACACAGGGTGGGGGGACACTGAAGCTTTCTTT. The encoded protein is CASSGDTGWGDTEAFF.

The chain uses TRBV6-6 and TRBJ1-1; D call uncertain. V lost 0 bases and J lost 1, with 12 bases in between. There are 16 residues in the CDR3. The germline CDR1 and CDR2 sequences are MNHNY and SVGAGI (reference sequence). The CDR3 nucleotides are TGTGCCAGCAGTTACTCGACCGGGCAGCCGAACACTGAAGCTTTCTTT. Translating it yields CASSYSTGQPNTEAFF.

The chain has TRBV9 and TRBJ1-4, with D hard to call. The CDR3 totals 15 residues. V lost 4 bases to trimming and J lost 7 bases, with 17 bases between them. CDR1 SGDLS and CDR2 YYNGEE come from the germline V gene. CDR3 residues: CASSTPTGFGEKLFF. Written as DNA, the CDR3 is TGTGCCAGCAGCACACCCACGGGGTTCGGTGAAAAACTGTTTTTT.

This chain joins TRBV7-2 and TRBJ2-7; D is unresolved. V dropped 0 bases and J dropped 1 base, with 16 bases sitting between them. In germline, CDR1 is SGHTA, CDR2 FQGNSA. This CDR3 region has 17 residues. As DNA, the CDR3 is TGTGCCAGCAGCTTAGCCCCCTTTGGGCTCCTTTCCTACGAGCAGTACTTC. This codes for CASSLAPFGLLSYEQYF.

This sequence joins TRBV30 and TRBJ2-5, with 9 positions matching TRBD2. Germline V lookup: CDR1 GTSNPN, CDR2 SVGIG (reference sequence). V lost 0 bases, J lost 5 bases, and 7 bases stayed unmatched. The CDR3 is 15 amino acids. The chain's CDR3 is CAWSVLAGGMETQYF. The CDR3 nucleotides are TGTGCCTGGAGTGTACTTGCGGGAGGGATGGAGACCCAGTACTTC.